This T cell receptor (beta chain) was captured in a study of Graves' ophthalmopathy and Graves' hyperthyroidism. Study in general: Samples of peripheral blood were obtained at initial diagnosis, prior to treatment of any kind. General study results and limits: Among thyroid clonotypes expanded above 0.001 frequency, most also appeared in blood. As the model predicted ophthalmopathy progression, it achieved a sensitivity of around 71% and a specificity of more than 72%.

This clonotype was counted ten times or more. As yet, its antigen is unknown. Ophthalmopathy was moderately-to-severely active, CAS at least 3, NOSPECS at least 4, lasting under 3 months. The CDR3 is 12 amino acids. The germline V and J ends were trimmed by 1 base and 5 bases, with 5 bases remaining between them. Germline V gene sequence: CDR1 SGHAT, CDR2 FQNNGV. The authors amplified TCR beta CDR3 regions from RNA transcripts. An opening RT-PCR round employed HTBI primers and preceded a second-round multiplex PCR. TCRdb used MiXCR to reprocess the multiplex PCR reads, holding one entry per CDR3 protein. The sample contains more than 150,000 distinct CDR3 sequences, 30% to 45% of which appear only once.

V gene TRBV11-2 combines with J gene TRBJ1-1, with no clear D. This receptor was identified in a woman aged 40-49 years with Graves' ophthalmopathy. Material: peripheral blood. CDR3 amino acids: CASSLALTEAFF. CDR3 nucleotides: TGTGCCAGCAGCTTAGCTTTAACTGAAGCTTTCTTT.